Listed below are T cell receptor beta chains from one sample, sequenced in a study of T-cell reconstitution after alpha-beta-depleted transplantation in children. TCRdb itself ran the PCR reads through MiXCR, one entry per CDR3 protein. This sample carries 250,000 to 400,000 distinct CDR3 sequences, approximately 23% of them seen once, and the ten largest clones take about 10%. Sample: PBMCs, mostly from graft donor cells, taken 180 days after TCRalphabeta/CD19-depleted stem cell transplant. The receptors here all came from a male patient younger than 18 who had a stem cell transplant for acute lymphoblastic leukemia, so the T cells may come from the graft donor. The CDR3 runs from the conserved cysteine through the conserved F or W. The D gene is left open where the match is weak. Some rows have no size entry. The others give once, few or many, or a class for an expanded clone.

V	D	size	J	CDR3	DNA
TRBV7-9	TRBD1	.	TRBJ1-4	CASSLAQGESTNEKLFF	TGTGCCAGCAGCTTAGCCCAGGGGGAGTCGACTAATGAAAAACTGTTTTTT
TRBV4-1	.	few	TRBJ2-1	CASSPRGDYSGPYNEQFF	TGCGCCAGCAGCCCCAGGGGAGACTATAGCGGGCCATACAATGAGCAGTTCTTC
TRBV2	TRBD2	few	TRBJ2-7	CASSGLLAGGDEQYF	TGTGCCAGCAGTGGTCTACTAGCGGGAGGGGACGAGCAGTACTTC
TRBV12-3/TRBV12-4	TRBD2	.	TRBJ2-7	CASSLRGLAGEDSYEQYF	TGTGCCAGCAGTTTAAGAGGACTAGCGGGAGAAGACTCCTACGAGCAGTACTTC
TRBV6-2/TRBV6-3	.	.	TRBJ1-1	CASSYSGVSGAFF	TGTGCCAGCAGTTACTCGGGCGTGAGCGGAGCTTTCTTT
TRBV5-5	.	.	TRBJ2-7	CASSLVWKNSYEQYF	TGTGCCAGCAGCTTGGTCTGGAAGAACTCCTACGAGCAGTACTTC
TRBV12-3/TRBV12-4	.	.	TRBJ2-4	CASSSRTDLIF	TGTGCCAGCAGTTCTCGGACAGACTTGATCTTC
TRBV5-1	.	few	TRBJ2-2	CASSLWDPRTGELFF	TGCGCCAGCAGCTTGTGGGACCCCCGCACCGGGGAGCTGTTTTTT
TRBV5-1	TRBD1	few	TRBJ2-7	CASSSRSGTVSSYEQYF	TGCGCCAGCAGCTCCAGATCCGGGACAGTGAGCTCCTACGAGCAGTACTTC
TRBV5-1	.	.	TRBJ1-3	CASSPGTLLAPGNTIYF	TGCGCCAGCAGCCCCGGGACACTCCTAGCCCCTGGAAACACCATATATTTT
TRBV28	.	few	TRBJ2-3	CASSHSRLVYTQYF	TGTGCCAGCAGTCACTCGCGACTAGTCTATACGCAGTATTTT
TRBV18	.	.	TRBJ2-3	CASSFRDLLTDTQYF	TGTGCCAGCTCATTCCGGGACCTCCTCACAGATACGCAGTATTTT
TRBV6-5	TRBD1	.	TRBJ1-1	CASKDRDRRAFF	TGTGCCAGCAAAGACCGGGACAGGAGAGCTTTCTTT
TRBV4-1	.	few	TRBJ2-6	CASSQDLISSGANVLTF	TGCGCCAGCAGCCAAGACCTTATATCCTCTGGGGCCAACGTCCTGACTTTC
TRBV20-1	.	few	TRBJ2-7	CSARDSRTATYEQYF	TGCAGTGCTAGAGATAGTAGGACAGCTACCTACGAGCAGTACTTC
TRBV20-1	TRBD1	.	TRBJ1-2	CSARDLTGNGYTF	TGCAGTGCTAGAGATCTGACAGGGAATGGCTACACCTTC
TRBV9	.	.	TRBJ1-2	CASSVAGTSFYGYTF	TGTGCCAGCAGCGTAGCAGGGACTTCATTCTATGGCTACACCTTC
TRBV24-1	.	.	TRBJ2-7	CASPLVPYPAYEQYF	TGTGCCTCCCCCTTGGTACCATATCCGGCATACGAGCAGTACTTC
TRBV7-2	.	few	TRBJ2-3	CASSPRRVTDTQYF	TGTGCCAGCAGCCCGAGAAGAGTCACAGATACGCAGTATTTT
TRBV11-2	TRBD1	few	TRBJ2-4	CASSPPGTGTIAKNIQYF	TGTGCCAGCAGCCCCCCCGGGACAGGGACCATAGCCAAAAACATTCAGTACTTC
TRBV7-9	.	few	TRBJ1-2	CASSFRGDGYTF	TGTGCCAGCAGCTTCAGGGGCGACGGCTACACCTTC
TRBV25-1	.	.	TRBJ1-6	CASSDYPGDNSPLHF	TGTGCCAGCAGTGATTACCCAGGGGATAATTCACCCCTCCACTTT
TRBV5-1	.	many	TRBJ1-1	CASSLKRSPEPSNTEAFF	TGCGCCAGCAGCTTGAAACGGTCCCCGGAGCCCTCGAACACTGAAGCTTTCTTT
TRBV7-9	TRBD1	.	TRBJ1-2	CASSRTDRGNYGYTF	TGTGCCAGCAGCCGGACGGACAGGGGAAACTATGGCTACACCTTC
TRBV5-1	.	few	TRBJ2-7	CASSSGPTLPSYEQYF	TGCGCCAGCAGCTCTGGTCCTACCCTGCCTTCCTACGAGCAGTACTTC
TRBV6-2/TRBV6-3	.	.	TRBJ2-5	CASSFIRSGETQYF	TGTGCCAGCTCCTTCATTCGCTCCGGGGAGACCCAGTACTTC
TRBV2	.	few	TRBJ2-3	CASSEETSSSDTQYF	TGTGCCAGCAGTGAAGAGACTAGTTCCTCAGATACGCAGTATTTT